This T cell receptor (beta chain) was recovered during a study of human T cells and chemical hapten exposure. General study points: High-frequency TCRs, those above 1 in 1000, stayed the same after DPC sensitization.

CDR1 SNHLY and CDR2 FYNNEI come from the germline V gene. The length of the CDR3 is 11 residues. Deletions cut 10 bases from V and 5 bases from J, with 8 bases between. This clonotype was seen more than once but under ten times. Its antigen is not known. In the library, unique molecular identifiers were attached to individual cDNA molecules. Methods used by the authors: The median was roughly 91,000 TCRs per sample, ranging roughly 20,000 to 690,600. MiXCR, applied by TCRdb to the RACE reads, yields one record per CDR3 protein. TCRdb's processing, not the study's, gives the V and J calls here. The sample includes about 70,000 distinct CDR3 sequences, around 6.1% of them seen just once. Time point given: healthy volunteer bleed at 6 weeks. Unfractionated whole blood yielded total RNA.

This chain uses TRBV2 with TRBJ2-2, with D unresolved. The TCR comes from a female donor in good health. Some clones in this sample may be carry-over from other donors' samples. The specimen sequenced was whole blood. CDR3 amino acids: CATRGTGELFF. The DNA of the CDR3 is TGTGCCACCCGTGGGACCGGGGAGCTGTTTTTT.